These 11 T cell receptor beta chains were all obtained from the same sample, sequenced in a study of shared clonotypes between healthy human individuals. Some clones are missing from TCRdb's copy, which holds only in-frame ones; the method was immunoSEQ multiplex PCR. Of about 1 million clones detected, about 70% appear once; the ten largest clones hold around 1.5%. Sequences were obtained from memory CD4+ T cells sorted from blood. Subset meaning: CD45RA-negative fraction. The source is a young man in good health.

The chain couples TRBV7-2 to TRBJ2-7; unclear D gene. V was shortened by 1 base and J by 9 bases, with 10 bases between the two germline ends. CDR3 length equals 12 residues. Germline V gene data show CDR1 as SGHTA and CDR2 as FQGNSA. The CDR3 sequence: CASSLGPGPQYF. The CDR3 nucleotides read TGTGCCAGCAGCTTAGGTCCAGGCCCGCAGTACTTC.

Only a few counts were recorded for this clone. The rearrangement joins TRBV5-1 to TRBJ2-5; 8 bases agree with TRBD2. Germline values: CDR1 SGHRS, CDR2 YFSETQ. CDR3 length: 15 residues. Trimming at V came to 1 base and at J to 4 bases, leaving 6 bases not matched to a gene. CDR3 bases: TGCGCCAGCAGCTTGATCGGGGGGGTCACAGAGACCCAGTACTTC. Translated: CASSLIGGVTETQYF.

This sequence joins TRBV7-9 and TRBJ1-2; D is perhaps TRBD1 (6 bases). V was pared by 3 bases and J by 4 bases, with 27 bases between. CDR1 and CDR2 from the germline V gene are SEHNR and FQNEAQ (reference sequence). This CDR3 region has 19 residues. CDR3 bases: TGTGCCAGCAGCTTTTCCCTCGGGGGCAGGGCCGCTTCCTTCTATGGCTACACCTTC. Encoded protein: CASSFSLGGRAASFYGYTF. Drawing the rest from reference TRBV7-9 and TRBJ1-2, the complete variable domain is DTGVSQNPRHKITKRGQNVTFRCDPISEHNRLYWYRQTLGQGPEFLTYFQNEAQLEKSRLLSDRFSAERPKGSFSTLEIQRTEQGDSAMYLCASSFSLGGRAASFYGYTFGSGTRLTVV.

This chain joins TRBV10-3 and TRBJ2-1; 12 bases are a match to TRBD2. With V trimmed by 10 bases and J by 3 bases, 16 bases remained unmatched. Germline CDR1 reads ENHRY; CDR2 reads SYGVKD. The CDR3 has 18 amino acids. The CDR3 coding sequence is TGTGCCACCGGGGATGGACTAGCGGGAAACCCCTTCTACAATGAGCAGTTCTTC. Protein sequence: CATGDGLAGNPFYNEQFF.

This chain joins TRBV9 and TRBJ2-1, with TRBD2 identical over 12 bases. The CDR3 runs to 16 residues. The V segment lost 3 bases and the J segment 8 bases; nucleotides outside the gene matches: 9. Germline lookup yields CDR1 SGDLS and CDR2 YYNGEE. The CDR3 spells CASSAGLAGGRDEQFF. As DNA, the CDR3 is TGTGCCAGCAGCGCCGGCCTAGCGGGAGGGCGAGATGAGCAGTTCTTC.

CDR3 residues: CATSGRGTSTDTQYF. The CDR3 DNA reads TGTGCCACCAGCGGCCGGGGAACTAGCACAGATACGCAGTATTTT. V and J are TRBV15 and TRBJ2-3, with D possibly being TRBD2 (5 bases). Germline CDR1 reads LNHNV; CDR2 reads YYDKDF (reference sequence). The CDR3 has 15 amino acids. Trimming shortened V by 5 bases and J by 0 bases, and 12 bases separated the two germline ends.

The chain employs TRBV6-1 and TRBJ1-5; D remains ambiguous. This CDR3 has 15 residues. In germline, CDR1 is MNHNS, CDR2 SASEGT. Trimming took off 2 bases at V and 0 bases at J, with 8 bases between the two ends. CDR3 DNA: TGTGCCAGCAGTGAAATGAGCAATAGCAATCAGCCCCAGCATTTT. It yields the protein CASSEMSNSNQPQHF.

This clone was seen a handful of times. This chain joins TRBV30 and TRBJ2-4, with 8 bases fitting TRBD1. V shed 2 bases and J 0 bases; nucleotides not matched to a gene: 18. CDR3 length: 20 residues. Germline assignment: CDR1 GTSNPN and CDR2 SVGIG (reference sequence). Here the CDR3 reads CAWSPLGTGALRLAKNIQYF. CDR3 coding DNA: TGTGCCTGGAGTCCCCTCGGGACAGGCGCACTCCGACTAGCCAAAAACATTCAGTACTTC.

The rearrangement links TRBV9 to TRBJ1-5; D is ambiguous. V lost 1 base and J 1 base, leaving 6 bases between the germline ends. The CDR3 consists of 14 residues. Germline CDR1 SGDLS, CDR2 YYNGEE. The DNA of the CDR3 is TGTGCCAGCAGCGTATCGTGGAGCAATCAGCCCCAGCATTTT. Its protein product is CASSVSWSNQPQHF.

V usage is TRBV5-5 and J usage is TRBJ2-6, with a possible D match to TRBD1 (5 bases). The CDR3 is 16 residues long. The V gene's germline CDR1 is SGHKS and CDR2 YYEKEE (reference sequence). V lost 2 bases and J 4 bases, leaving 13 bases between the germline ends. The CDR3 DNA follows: TGTGCCAGCAGCTTTCTCTCAGGGCGGGGGGCCAACGTCCTGACTTTC. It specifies CASSFLSGRGANVLTF.

The CDR3 sequence is CASSPGPPRVSPLHF. Here the CDR3 DNA reads TGTGCCAGCTCACCAGGTCCCCCAAGAGTTTCACCCCTCCACTTT. The chain is built from TRBV18 and TRBJ1-6; no clear D. The germline V gene encodes CDR1 KGHSH and CDR2 LQKENI. Trimming shortened V by 2 bases and J by 9 bases, and 14 bases separated the two germline ends. The CDR3 loop spans 15 amino acids.